This TCR beta chain was captured in a study of CD8 T cells in ankylosing spondylitis. Comment on this clonotype: Its target is not known. A much larger clone lies a single base off, so this may be a read error.

The study, taken as a whole, reports: Reactive arthritis synovial fluid and blood were previously reported to contain some motif variants. Seemingly distinctive of ankylosing spondylitis blood was a TCR beta motif formed by eight highly homologous variants.

Germline V gene data show CDR1 as DFQATT and CDR2 as SNEGSKA (reference sequence). The CDR3 is made up of 11 amino acids. Each CDR3 protein is one row after TCRdb ran MiXCR on the 5' RACE reads. Of more than 650,000 distinct CDR3 sequences in the sample, 12% were seen once. The sequencing sample was made of blood, either unsorted or a sorted T cell fraction (not recorded which). The TCR sequence derives from a male donor with ankylosing spondylitis. The J gene is TRBJ1-1, the V gene TRBV20-1; D is undetermined. CDR3 nucleotide sequence: TGCAGTGCTAGAAGTGACACTGAAGCTTTATTT. This codes for CSARSDTEALF.